This T cell receptor beta chain was captured by sequencing in a study of Ad26.COV2.S vaccination and SARS-CoV-2 variants (dated by TCRdb to the early 2020s). Broadly, across the study: Donors in the vaccine arm were drawn from COV1001, a multicentre, randomized, double-blind, placebo-controlled phase I-IIa trial testing Ad26.COV2.S in healthy adults. Blinding of investigators to trial group allocation was maintained during experiments and outcome assessment. Trial participants were randomized into five groups of five, in which low-dose or high-dose Ad26.COV2.S was given once or twice, or placebo was given on both occasions. The TCR-sequenced set comprised about 32 samples: 19 Ad26.COV2.S vaccine recipients, 5 placebo recipients and 8 SARS-CoV-2 convalescent individuals. The specificity and breadth of SARS-CoV-2-reactive T cell receptors after Ad26.COV2.S vaccination were assessed by TCRbeta repertoire sequencing. Ad26.COV2.S was administered intramuscularly at a dose of 5x10^10 or 1x10^11 viral particles, either as one shot or as two shots given 56 days apart.

The V end gives up 1 base and the J end 7 bases, leaving 11 bases in the junction not matched to a gene. CDR1 and CDR2, per the germline V gene, are LGHNA and YNFKEQ. The CDR3 covers 16 residues, taking in both the cysteine and the phenylalanine. Only the CDR3 part of the read is kept: 48 bases, read in frame from the first base. The intended sense of this specimen's treatment or condition label: some 19 received Ad26.COV2.S at low or high dose, single or two shots; several received placebo; per-sample allocation not given. Repertoires of vaccine and placebo recipients were sequenced from samples taken on day 63 after the first injection. Cohort 1b enrolled 25 or so adults aged 18-55 years at a single site in Boston, USA, between 29 July and 7 August 2020. As a vaccine, Ad26.COV2.S was a replication-incompetent adenovirus type 26 vector that expressed a prefusion-stabilized SARS-CoV-2 spike protein derived from the original Wuhan strain.

TCRbeta CDR3 regions were sequenced with the immunoSEQ Assay. After extraction, genomic DNA underwent amplification by bias-controlled multiplex PCR, followed by high-throughput sequencing. In the original analysis: To quantify the absolute abundance of every unique TCRbeta CDR3 region, sequences were collapsed and filtered. T cell fraction was estimated by normalizing TCRbeta template counts to usable DNA, which was measured by amplifying reference genes present in all nucleated cells. Repertoire TCRs were annotated as SARS-CoV-2-specific by exact matching of V gene, CDR3 amino acid sequence and J gene to a known reactive TCR set. MIRA supplied the reference SARS-CoV-2 TCR set, which was filtered for enrichment in COVID-19-positive ImmuneCODE repertoires so that public or cross-reactive TCRs were removed. Using the MIRA antigens, annotated TCRs were further analysed by specific ORF or by position within an ORF. Breadth was defined as the number of annotated unique rearrangements divided by the total number of unique productive rearrangements, and depth was defined as the summed frequency of the annotated unique rearrangements. Two-sided Wilcoxon rank-sum tests were used to compare TCR breadth between groups. Not all clones reach the TCRdb copy of this immuneACCESS table, which keeps in-frame sequences only. Checked studies attribute under half of the gap to unresolved V genes and leave the rest unexplained. The V and J calls and the clone size are those of that table, but D and trimming were determined from the DNA. This sample gives over 300,000 clones in total; 83% of them show up just once. In total, the top ten clones hold approximately 7% of the sample.

What the research found in general, with its limitations: The study was not powered to compare responses between vaccine doses or regimens. Substantial breadth of spike-specific CD8+ and CD4+ T cell responses was reported after vaccination. Compared with placebo recipients, Ad26.COV2.S recipients showed higher spike-specific TCR breadth (P = 0.0014). Comparable non-spike TCR breadth was observed between vaccine and placebo recipients, consistent with only spike being contained in the vaccine. According to the authors, total T cell responses may have been underestimated by the TCR breadth and depth analyses.

This clone occurred once. This receptor's antigen is unknown. No per-base quality is available; no much larger clone lies one base away. The sample was peripheral blood, taken in a trial of Ad26.COV2.S vaccine versus placebo. The chain couples TRBV4-2 to TRBJ2-7, and TRBD2 matches 9 of the central bases. This clonotype was sampled from a person between 18 and 65 years old who received the Ad26.COV2.S COVID-19 vaccine or a placebo. The CDR3 loop reads CASSQATSGRAREQYF. The sequence in DNA is TGTGCCAGCAGCCAAGCGACTAGCGGCAGGGCACGGGAGCAGTACTTC.